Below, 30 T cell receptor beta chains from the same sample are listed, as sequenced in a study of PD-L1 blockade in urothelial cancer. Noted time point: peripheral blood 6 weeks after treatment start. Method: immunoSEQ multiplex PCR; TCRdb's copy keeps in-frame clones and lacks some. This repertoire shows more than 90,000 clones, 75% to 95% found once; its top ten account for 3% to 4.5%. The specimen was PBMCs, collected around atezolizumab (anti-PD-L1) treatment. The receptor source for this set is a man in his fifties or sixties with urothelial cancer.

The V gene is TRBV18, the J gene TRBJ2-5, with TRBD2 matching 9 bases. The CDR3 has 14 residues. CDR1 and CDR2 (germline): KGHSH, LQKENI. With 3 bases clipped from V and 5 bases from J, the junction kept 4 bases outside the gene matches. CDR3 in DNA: TGTGCCAGCTCACCCCCCAGCGGGGGGGAGACCCAGTACTTC. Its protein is CASSPPSGGETQYF.

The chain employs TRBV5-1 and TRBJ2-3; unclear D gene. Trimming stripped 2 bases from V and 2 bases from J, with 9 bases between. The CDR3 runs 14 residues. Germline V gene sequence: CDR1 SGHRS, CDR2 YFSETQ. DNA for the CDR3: TGCGCCAGCAGCTTTGAAGCGAACACAGATACGCAGTATTTT. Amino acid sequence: CASSFEANTDTQYF.

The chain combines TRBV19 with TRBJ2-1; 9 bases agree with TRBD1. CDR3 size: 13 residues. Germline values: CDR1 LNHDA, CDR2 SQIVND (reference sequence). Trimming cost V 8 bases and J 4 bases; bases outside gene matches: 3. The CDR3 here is CASWDRAYNEQFF. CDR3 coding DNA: TGTGCCAGTTGGGACAGGGCATACAATGAGCAGTTCTTC.

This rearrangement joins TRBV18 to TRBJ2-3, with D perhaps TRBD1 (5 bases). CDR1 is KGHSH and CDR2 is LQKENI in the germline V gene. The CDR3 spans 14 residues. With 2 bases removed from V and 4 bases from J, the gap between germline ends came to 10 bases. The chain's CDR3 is CASSPSRGADTQYF. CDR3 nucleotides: TGTGCCAGCTCACCAAGTAGGGGTGCAGATACGCAGTATTTT.

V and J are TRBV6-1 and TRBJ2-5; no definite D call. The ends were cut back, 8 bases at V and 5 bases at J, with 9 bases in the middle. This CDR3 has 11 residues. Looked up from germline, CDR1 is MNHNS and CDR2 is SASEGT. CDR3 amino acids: CASYGLETQYF. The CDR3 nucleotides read TGTGCCAGCTACGGGTTGGAGACCCAGTACTTC.

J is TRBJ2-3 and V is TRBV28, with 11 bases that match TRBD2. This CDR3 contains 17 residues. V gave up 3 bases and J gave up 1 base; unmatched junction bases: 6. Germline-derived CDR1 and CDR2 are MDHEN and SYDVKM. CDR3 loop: CASSFGLAGKGTDTQYF. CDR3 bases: TGTGCCAGCAGTTTTGGACTAGCGGGTAAAGGCACAGATACGCAGTATTTT. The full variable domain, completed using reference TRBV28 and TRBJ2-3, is DVKVTQSSRYLVKRTGEKVFLECVQDMDHENMFWYRQDPGLGLRLIYFSYDVKMKEKGDIPEGYSVSREKKERFSLILESASTNQTSMYLCASSFGLAGKGTDTQYFGPGTRLTVL.

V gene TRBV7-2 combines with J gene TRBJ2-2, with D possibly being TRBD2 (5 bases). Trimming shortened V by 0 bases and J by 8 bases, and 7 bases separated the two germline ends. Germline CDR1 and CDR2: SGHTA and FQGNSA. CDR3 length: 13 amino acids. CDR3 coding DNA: TGTGCCAGCAGCTTAGCGCGAGGGGGGGAGCTGTTTTTT. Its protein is CASSLARGGELFF.

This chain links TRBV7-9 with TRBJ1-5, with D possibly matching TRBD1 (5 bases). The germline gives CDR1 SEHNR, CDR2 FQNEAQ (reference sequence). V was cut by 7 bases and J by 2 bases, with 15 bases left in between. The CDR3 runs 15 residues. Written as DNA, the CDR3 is TGTGCCAGCACCCGGGGGGATAATGGCAATCAGCCCCAGCATTTT. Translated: CASTRGDNGNQPQHF.

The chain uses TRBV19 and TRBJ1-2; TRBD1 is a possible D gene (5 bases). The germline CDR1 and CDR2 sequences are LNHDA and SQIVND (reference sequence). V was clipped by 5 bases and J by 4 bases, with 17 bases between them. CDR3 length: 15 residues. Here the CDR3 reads CASSEPGFRGYGYTF. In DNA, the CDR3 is TGTGCCAGTAGTGAGCCAGGGTTTAGGGGCTATGGCTACACCTTC.

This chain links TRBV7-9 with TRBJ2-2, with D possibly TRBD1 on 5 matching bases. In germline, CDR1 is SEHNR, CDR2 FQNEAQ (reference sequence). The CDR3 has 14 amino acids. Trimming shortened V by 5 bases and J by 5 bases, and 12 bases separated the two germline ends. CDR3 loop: CASSNPTGTGELFF. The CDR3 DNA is TGTGCCAGCAGCAACCCCACAGGAACCGGGGAGCTGTTTTTT.

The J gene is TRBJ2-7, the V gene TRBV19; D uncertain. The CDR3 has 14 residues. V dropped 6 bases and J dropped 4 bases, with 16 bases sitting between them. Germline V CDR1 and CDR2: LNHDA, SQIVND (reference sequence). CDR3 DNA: TGTGCCAGTAGGCTTAAGTCGAGATCTTACGAGCAGTACTTC. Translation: CASRLKSRSYEQYF.

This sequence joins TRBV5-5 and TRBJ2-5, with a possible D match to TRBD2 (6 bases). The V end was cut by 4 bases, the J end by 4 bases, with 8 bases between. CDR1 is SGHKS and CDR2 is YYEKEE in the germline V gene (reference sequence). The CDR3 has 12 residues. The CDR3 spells CASSRDSETQYF. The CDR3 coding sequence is TGTGCCAGCAGCCGGGACTCAGAGACCCAGTACTTC.

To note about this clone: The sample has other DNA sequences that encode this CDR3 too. CDR3 sequence (DNA): TGTGCCAGCAGCCAGGCTGACAGAGCAACTAATGAAAAACTGTTTTTT. It codes for CASSQADRATNEKLFF. The V gene is TRBV4-2, the J gene TRBJ1-4; D possibly corresponds to TRBD1 (5 bases). The CDR3 is made up of 16 amino acids. CDR1 and CDR2 from the germline V gene are LGHNA and YNFKEQ. Deletions cut 3 bases from V and 0 bases from J, with 11 bases between.

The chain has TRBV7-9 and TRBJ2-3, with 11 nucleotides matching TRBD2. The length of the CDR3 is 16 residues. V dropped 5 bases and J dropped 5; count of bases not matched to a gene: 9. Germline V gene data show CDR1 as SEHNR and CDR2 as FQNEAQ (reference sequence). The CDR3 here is CASSASGGFWKDTQYF. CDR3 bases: TGTGCCAGCAGCGCTAGCGGGGGGTTTTGGAAAGATACGCAGTATTTT. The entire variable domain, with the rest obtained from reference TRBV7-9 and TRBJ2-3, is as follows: DTGVSQNPRHKITKRGQNVTFRCDPISEHNRLYWYRQTLGQGPEFLTYFQNEAQLEKSRLLSDRFSAERPKGSFSTLEIQRTEQGDSAMYLCASSASGGFWKDTQYFGPGTRLTVL.

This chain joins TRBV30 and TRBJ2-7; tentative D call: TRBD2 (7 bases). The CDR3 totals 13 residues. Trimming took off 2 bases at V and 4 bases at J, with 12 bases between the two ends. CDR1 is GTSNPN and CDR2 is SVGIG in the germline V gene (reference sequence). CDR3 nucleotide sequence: TGTGCCTGGAGTTGGGGGGGCGCGTACGAGCAGTACTTC. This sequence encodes CAWSWGGAYEQYF.

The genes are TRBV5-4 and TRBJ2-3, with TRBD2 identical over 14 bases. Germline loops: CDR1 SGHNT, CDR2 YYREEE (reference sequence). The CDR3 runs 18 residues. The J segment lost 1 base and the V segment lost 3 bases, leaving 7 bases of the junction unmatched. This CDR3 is CASSSSGLAGGRTDTQYF. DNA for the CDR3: TGTGCCAGCAGCTCCTCCGGACTAGCGGGGGGACGCACAGATACGCAGTATTTT. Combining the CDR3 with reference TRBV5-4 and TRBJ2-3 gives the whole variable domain ETGVTQSPTHLIKTRGQQVTLRCSSQSGHNTVSWYQQALGQGPQFIFQYYREEENGRGNFPPRFSGLQFPNYSSELNVNALELDDSALYLCASSSSGLAGGRTDTQYFGPGTRLTVL.

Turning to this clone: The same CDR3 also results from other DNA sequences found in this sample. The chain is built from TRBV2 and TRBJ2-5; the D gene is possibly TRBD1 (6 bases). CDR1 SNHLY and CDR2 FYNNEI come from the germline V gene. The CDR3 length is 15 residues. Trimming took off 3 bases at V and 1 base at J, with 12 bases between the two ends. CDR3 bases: TGTGCCAGCAGTGATCGCGGACAGAGCCAAGAGACCCAGTACTTC. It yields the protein CASSDRGQSQETQYF.

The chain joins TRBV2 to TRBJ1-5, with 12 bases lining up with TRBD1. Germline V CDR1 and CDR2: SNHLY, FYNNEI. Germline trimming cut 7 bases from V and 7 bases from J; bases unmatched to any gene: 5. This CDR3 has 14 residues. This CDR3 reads CASNPGTGGQPQHF. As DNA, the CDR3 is TGTGCCAGCAACCCCGGGACAGGGGGCCAGCCCCAGCATTTT.

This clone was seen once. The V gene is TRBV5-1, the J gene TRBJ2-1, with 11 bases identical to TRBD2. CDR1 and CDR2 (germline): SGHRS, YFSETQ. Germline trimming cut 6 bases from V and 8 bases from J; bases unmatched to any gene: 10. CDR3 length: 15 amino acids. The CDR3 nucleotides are TGCGCCAGCAAGACCGTAGCGGGAGGGGGGGATGAGCAGTTCTTC. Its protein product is CASKTVAGGGDEQFF.

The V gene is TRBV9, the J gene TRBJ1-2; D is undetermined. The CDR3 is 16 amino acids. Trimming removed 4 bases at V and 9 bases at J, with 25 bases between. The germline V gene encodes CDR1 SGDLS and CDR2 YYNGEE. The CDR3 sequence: CASSPVEDYSRGRYTF. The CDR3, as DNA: TGTGCCAGCAGCCCCGTGGAGGATTATAGTCGCGGGCGCTACACCTTC. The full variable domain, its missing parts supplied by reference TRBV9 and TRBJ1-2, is DSGVTQTPKHLITATGQRVTLRCSPRSGDLSVYWYQQSLDQGLQFLIQYYNGEERAKGNILERFSAQQFPDLHSELNLSSLELGDSALYFCASSPVEDYSRGRYTFGSGTRLTVV.

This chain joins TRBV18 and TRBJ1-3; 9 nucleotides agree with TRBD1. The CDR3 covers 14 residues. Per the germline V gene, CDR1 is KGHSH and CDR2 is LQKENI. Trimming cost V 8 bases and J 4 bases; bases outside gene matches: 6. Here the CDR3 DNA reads TGTGCCAGCCGGGACAGGGCCACGGGAAACACCATATATTTT. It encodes CASRDRATGNTIYF. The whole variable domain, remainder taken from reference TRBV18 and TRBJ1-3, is NAGVMQNPRHLVRRRGQEARLRCSPMKGHSHVYWYRQLPEEGLKFMVYLQKENIIDESGMPKERFSAEFPKEGPSILRIQQVVRGDSAAYFCASRDRATGNTIYFGEGSWLTVV.

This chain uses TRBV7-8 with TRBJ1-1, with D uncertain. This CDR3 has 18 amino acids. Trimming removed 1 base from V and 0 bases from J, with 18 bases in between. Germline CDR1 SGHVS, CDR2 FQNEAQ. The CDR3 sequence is CASSLGAVPRMVNTEAFF. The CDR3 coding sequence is TGTGCCAGCAGCTTAGGGGCAGTACCGAGAATGGTGAACACTGAAGCTTTCTTT.

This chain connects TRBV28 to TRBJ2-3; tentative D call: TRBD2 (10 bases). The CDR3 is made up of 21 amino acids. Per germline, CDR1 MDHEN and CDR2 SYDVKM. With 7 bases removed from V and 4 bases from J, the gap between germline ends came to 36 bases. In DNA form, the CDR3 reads TGTGCCAGCACTCTGAGCCCGGGACAGGGACCTAGCGGGGGAGGTGCAGATACGCAGTATTTT. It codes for CASTLSPGQGPSGGGADTQYF.

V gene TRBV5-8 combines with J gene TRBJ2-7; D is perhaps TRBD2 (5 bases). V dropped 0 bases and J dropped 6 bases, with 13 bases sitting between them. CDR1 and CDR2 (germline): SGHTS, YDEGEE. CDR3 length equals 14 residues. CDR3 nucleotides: TGTGCCAGCAGCTTGGATCCGGGAACCGGCGAGCAGTACTTC. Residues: CASSLDPGTGEQYF.

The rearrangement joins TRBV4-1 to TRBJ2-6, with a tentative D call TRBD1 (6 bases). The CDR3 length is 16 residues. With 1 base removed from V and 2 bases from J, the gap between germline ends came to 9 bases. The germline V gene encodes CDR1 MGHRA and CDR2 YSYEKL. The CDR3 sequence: CASSQGTGTGANVLTF. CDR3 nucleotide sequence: TGCGCCAGCAGCCAAGGTACAGGGACTGGGGCCAACGTCCTGACTTTC.

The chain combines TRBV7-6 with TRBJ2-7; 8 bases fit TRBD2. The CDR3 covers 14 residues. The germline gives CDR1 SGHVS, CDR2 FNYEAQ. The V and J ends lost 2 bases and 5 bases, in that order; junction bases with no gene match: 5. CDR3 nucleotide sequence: TGTGCCAGCAGCTTATCGGCGGGGGGCAACGAGCAGTACTTC. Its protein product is CASSLSAGGNEQYF.

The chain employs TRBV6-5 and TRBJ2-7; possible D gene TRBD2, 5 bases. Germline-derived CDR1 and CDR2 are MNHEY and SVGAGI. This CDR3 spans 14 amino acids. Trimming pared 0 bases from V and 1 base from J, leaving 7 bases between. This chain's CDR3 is CASSYSRLSYEQYF. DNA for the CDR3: TGTGCCAGCAGTTACTCGAGACTATCCTACGAGCAGTACTTC.

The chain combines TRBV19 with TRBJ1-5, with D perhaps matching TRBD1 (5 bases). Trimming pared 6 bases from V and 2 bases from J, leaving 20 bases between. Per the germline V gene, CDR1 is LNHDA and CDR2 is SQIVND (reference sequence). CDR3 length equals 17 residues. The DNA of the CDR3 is TGTGCCAGTAGCTCTATCAGGGATTCGTTCGGCAATCAGCCCCAGCATTTT. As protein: CASSSIRDSFGNQPQHF.

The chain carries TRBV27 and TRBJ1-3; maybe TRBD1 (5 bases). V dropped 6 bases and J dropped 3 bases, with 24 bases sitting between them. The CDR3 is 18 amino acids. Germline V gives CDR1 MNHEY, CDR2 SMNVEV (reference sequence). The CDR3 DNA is TGTGCCAGCAGGGAAGGGCAGGGAATAGCTATCGGTGGAAACACCATATATTTT. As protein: CASREGQGIAIGGNTIYF.

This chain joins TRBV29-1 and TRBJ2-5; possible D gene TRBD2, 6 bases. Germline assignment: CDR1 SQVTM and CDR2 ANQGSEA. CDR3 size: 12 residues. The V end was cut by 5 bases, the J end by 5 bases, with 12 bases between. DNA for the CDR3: TGCAGCGTTTCCCGGGGGAGGGAGACCCAGTACTTC. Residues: CSVSRGRETQYF.